This entry concerns a single TCR beta chain. Its antigen specificity is not known. There are no base qualities to consult, and no much larger clone falls within one base. CDR1 is given as KGHSH and CDR2 as LQKENI, both from the germline V gene. V lost 0 bases and J lost 6 bases, and the count of bases not matched to a germline gene is 6. Measured from the cysteine to the phenylalanine, the CDR3 is 16 residues long. CDR3 DNA is the only sequence kept; it has 48 bases, read in frame from the first base. The ViraFEST assay stimulated PBMC with viral peptide pools and then used TCR sequencing to identify antigen-specific CD4+ T cell clonotypes by expansion. After less than 13 days of culture, CD4+ T cells were isolated with the EasySep CD4+ T cell isolation kit. Participants received two doses of either the BNT162b2 or the mRNA-1273 mRNA SARS-CoV-2 vaccine. Healthy vaccine recipients had no prior SARS-CoV-2 infection, confirmed by negative nucleocapsid antibodies before and after vaccination. Over 1.5 million PBMC per well were cultured with 9 to 10 ug/ml peptides in IMDM containing around 4.6% human AB serum, about 9.6 IU/ml IL-2 and gentamicin. Half of the culture medium was replaced with fresh IL-2-containing medium on days 3 and 7. Unless otherwise noted, each peptide stimulation condition was cultured in triplicate wells. Using Ficoll-Paque Plus gradient centrifugation, PBMC were separated from whole blood and then either used fresh or cryopreserved at -140C. The overlapping peptide pools covered the spike proteins of SARS-CoV-2 as well as those of the common cold coronaviruses HCoV-NL63, HCoV-OC43 and HCoV-229E. The QIAamp micro DNA kit was used to extract genomic DNA from the cultured CD4+ T cells.

This sample stems from a study of vaccination effects on CD4 cells after COVID-19 (dated 2022 in TCRdb). A note on the overall study: Across the study, the median time from the second dose to post-vaccine sampling was 72 days (range 14 to 241). In both COVID-19 convalescent patients and infection-naive vaccine recipients, the study compared SARS-CoV-2 spike-specific CD4+ TCR repertoires from before mRNA vaccination with those from after it. A total of 10 COVID-19 convalescent patients and a few SARS-CoV-2-naive healthy vaccine recipients were included in the full study. The Oncomine TCR Beta short-read assay on an Illumina iSeq 100 was used to sequence cultures from other donors in the study. What the research found in general, with its limitations: At late post-vaccination timepoints, both infection-induced and vaccine-induced clones showed marked clonal contraction, consistent with waning T cell responses. In healthy vaccine recipients, vaccine-induced clones were almost all SARS-CoV-2 mono-reactive, with only 1 of 255 being cross-reactive with common cold coronaviruses. The study was limited by a small number of convalescent patients, and early post-infection timepoints were lacking.

Library preparation used the immunoSEQ multiplex PCR assay. TCR beta CDR3 sequencing was performed on DNA from the cultured, isolated CD4+ T cells. Per the original workflow: The analysis removed non-productive TCR sequences, trimmed reads to the CDR3 region, and retained only CDR3s that were 7 or more amino acids long. The MANAFEST web app was used to identify antigen-specific clonotypes by comparing expansion in peptide wells with expansion in reference cultures. Positive clones required FDR<0.05 expansion versus reference and all other wells, odds ratio above 5, and frequency above 0.1% in two replicate wells. A clonotype was defined as cross-reactive if the clonotype was significantly expanded both in SARS-CoV-2 spike wells and in at least one common cold coronavirus spike condition. Levenshtein distance calculated with the stringdist R package was used to assess CDR3 similarity, and unrooted trees were constructed with ape in R 3.6.1. The table comes from immuneACCESS by way of TCRdb, which keeps in-frame sequences with V and J called. Part of the clones is missing from these tables; in studies checked, under half for an unresolved V gene and the rest for unknown reasons. V, J and clone size reflect that table, while D and trimming were determined from the DNA. The sample profile shows some 30,000 clones; roughly four fifths of them were found once. About 1.6% of the sample lies in the top ten.

This TCR was sampled from a human donor who received a COVID-19 vaccine. Some clones in this sample may be carry-over from other donors' samples. Sequences were derived from CD4+ T cells from PBMCs cultured with HCoV-NL63 spike peptides, sampled after COVID-19 vaccination. The label giving this sample's cell subset or site can be read as: HCoV-NL63 spike overlapping peptide pool stimulation. The rearranged chain carries TRBV18 and TRBJ2-3; 10 bases in between match TRBD2. The DNA reads as follows: TGTGCCAGCTCACCACCGCAACTAGCGGGGATGGATACGCAGTATTTT. This encodes CASSPPQLAGMDTQYF.